Given below is one T cell receptor (beta chain) in context. Its antigen is as yet unknown. This CDR3 spans 17 amino acids. Germline values: CDR1 ENHRY, CDR2 SYGVKD. V lost 1 base and J 1 base, leaving 16 bases between the germline ends. This sample was taken from a study of glioma-infiltrating T cells after dendritic cell vaccination. Study results and limitations: The cohort had few patients with full blood and tumor sets. No direct clonality-survival link was found; a diverse polyclonal response may matter. Estimated pretreatment TIL content predicted outcome after dendritic cell vaccination.

Amplification used 60 V beta primers and 13 J beta primers. TCRdb keeps only in-frame clones here, not all; method: immunoSEQ multiplex PCR. The sample shows around 97,000 clones, 81% of them seen only once. The material was blood, obtained before dendritic cell vaccination. This TCR was sampled from a human donor with glioblastoma. The chain couples TRBV10-3 to TRBJ1-1; a weak D match, TRBD1 (5 bases). The CDR3, as DNA: TGTGCCATCAGTGAGTATAGGACACTAACCTGGAACACTGAAGCTTTCTTT. It encodes CAISEYRTLTWNTEAFF.